Detailed here is one T cell receptor (beta chain). It has no known antigen specificity. Base quality data are lacking; no much larger clone is found one base away. The CDR3 regions of human TCRbeta chains were analyzed by immunosequencing. In the authors' own workflow: TCRs in the repertoires were matched against a reference library of SARS-CoV-2-specific TCRs that had been generated with the MIRA antigen-specificity platform. Breadth was defined as the fraction of unique TCRs that were SARS-CoV-2-associated, and depth was defined as the fraction of total T cells that were SARS-CoV-2-associated. Using the MIRA data, each spike-specific TCR was assigned both to the spike region to which the TCR was reactive and to a CD4 or CD8 class. Log10-transformed breadth and depth values were compared by one-way ANOVA with Sidak's multiple comparisons tests. The source is immuneACCESS, and TCRdb retained only in-frame sequences with V and J called. Part of the clones is not carried over; for the studies checked, unresolved V genes explain less than half of this, and the remainder is unexplained. That table gives V, J and clone size, and the DNA gave D and trimming. The sample yields approximately 210,000 clones; roughly 92% were counted once. The ten largest clones add up to about 3.5% of the sample.

The data belong to a study of T cell responses to AZD1222 COVID-19 vaccine (dated by TCRdb to about 2021). About the investigation overall: A total of 230 to 250 trial participants underwent TCR sequencing, of whom some 210 received two doses of AZD1222 and approximately 25 received two doses of the MenACWY control vaccine. Trial participants were enrolled by age into 18-55, 56-69 and 70-plus year subgroups, with around 140, 26 and 57 TCR-sequenced participants respectively.

Summary of the overall study and its limitations: No day 14 peak-response samples were available, so repertoires were characterized only after the peak T cell response. Reportedly, close to half of the unique spike-specific TCRs recognized epitopes lying outside the regions that are mutated in the B.1.351 and B.1.1.7 variants. Conclusions about previously exposed vaccinees were limited because only six or seven AZD1222 recipients were SARS-CoV-2 seropositive at baseline. In the small 56-69-year group, the increase in depth fell short of significance, most likely because of low power. Participants were mostly white British, with more females than males. The authors suggested clonal diversity may have been underestimated. After two AZD1222 doses, spike-specific TCR breadth and depth were significantly higher than at day 0 and than in MenACWY recipients. The whole spike protein was spanned by vaccine-associated CD4 TCRs, and dominant responses were seen in regions 160-218 and 743-854.

The time point label corresponds to: about 28 days (+/-7) after the second vaccine dose. AZD1222 recipients whose second dose came at about 4 weeks and those whose second dose came at about 12 weeks were combined into one group, since spike-specific TCR depth and breadth did not differ between the two schedules. Samples from vaccinated people were obtained from the UK trials COV001 and COV002, which included a single-blind randomized controlled phase 2/3 trial of AZD1222 (ChAdOx1 nCoV-19) in healthy adults. For TCRbeta chain sequencing, PBMC samples were collected from trial participants at day 0 and at day 28 after the second dose. The specimen comprised peripheral blood, sampled 28 days after the second AZD1222 dose. The receptor's source is an adult who received the AZD1222 COVID-19 vaccine.

The sequenced DNA is TGTGCCAGCAAGAAGGGCCTGACTCCAATGGGTTTCTTT. This is translated as CASKKGLTPMGFF. Rearrangement joined TRBV28 to TRBJ1-1; the D gene is unclear. V is cut by 7 bases and J by 13 bases, and the space between the germline ends is 22 bases. For CDR1 and CDR2, the germline V gene lists MDHEN and SYDVKM. The CDR3 covers 13 residues, taking in both the cysteine and the phenylalanine. Of the read, only the CDR3 DNA is kept; its 39 bases are in frame from base 1. With all but the CDR3 taken from the reference TRBV28 and TRBJ1-1 genes, the full variable domain is: DVKVTQSSRYLVKRTGEKVFLECVQDMDHENMFWYRQDPGLGLRLIYFSYDVKMKEKGDIPEGYSVSREKKERFSLILESASTNQTSMYLCASKKGLTPMGFFGQGTRLTVV.